This entry is about one T cell receptor (beta chain). Random hexamers were used to reverse transcribe an amount of roughly 0.45 to 1 ug RNA. One entry per CDR3 protein results from TCRdb running MiXCR on the immunoSEQ multiplex PCR reads. This table has under 350,000 distinct CDR3 sequences, roughly 94% appearing once. This record comes from a study of CD8 T cells in Susac syndrome. The multiple sclerosis controls were treatment-naive patients, and their relapsing-remitting disease was stable or active. Germline V gene sequence: CDR1 DFQATT, CDR2 SNEGSKA (reference sequence). The V end was cut by 5 bases, the J end by 2 bases, with 12 bases between. The CDR3 spans 13 residues.

This chain links TRBV20-1 with TRBJ1-2; possible D gene TRBD1, 6 bases. Sequencing used CD4+ T cells from PBMCs. This clonotype was sampled from a human donor with multiple sclerosis. DNA for the CDR3: TGCAGTGCTCCCTGGACAGCGAACTATGGCTACACCTTC. Translation: CSAPWTANYGYTF.